This T cell receptor beta chain was profiled in a study of blood T cell repertoires in COVID-19. About the study: The United States, Italy and Spain provided the acute and convalescent COVID-19 samples.

Allocation to cohorts depended on clinical history reported by the participants. Libraries were prepared by immunoSEQ multiplex PCR; TCRdb keeps only in-frame clonotypes and omits some of them. The sample lists 280,000 or so clones, 70% to 90% occurring once. The receptor's source is a woman in her 40s who had recovered from COVID-19. The specimen sequenced was PBMCs or T cells enriched from blood (not recorded which).

CDR3 protein: CASSLTDSNEKLFF. The CDR3 DNA is TGTGCCAGCAGCCTGACAGATTCTAATGAAAAACTGTTTTTT. V gene TRBV3-1 (or the pseudogene TRBV3-2) combines with J gene TRBJ1-4; D is possibly TRBD1 (5 bases). CDR3 length equals 14 residues. The germline V gene has CDR1 LGHDT and CDR2 YNNKEL (reference sequence). The V end was cut by 4 bases, the J end by 3 bases, with 9 bases between.